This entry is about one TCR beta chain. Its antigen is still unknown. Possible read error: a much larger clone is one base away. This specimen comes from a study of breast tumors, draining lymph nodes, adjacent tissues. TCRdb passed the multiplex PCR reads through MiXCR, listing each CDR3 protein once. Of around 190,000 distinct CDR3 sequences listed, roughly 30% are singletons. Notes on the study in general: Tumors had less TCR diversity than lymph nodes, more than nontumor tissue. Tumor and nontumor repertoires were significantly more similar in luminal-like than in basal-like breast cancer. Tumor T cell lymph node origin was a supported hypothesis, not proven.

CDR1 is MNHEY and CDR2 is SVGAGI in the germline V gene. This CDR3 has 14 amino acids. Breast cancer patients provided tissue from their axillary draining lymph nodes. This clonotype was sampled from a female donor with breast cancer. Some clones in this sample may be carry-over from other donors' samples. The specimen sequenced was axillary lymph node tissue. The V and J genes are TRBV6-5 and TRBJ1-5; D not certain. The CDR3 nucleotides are TGTGCCAGCAGTTACTCGATAGAAAATCAGTCCCAGCATTTT. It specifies CASSYSIENQSQHF.